A single sample is the source of the 15 T cell receptor beta chains below, sequenced in a study of blood T cell repertoires in COVID-19. The repertoire was sequenced with immunoSEQ multiplex PCR; TCRdb's copy has only in-frame clones and lacks some. The sample lists approximately 260,000 clones; around 86% were seen once. Sequenced sample: peripheral blood. The receptors shown here come from a man aged 50-60 years with acute or convalescent COVID-19.

J is TRBJ2-1 and V is TRBV20-1; TRBD2 might be the D (5 bases). The length of the CDR3 is 13 residues. V lost 3 bases and J 9 bases, leaving 15 bases between the germline ends. Germline assignment: CDR1 DFQATT and CDR2 SNEGSKA (reference sequence). DNA of the CDR3: TGCAGTGCTAGTGCGCTACCGGCGGGTGAGCAGTTCTTC. Translating it yields CSASALPAGEQFF.

The rearrangement links TRBV18 to TRBJ2-7; 9 bases are shared with TRBD1. The CDR3 consists of 15 residues. Germline trimming cut 3 bases from V and 0 bases from J; bases unmatched to any gene: 3. Germline V gene sequence: CDR1 KGHSH, CDR2 LQKENI. DNA for the CDR3: TGTGCCAGCTCACCCACAGGGGGCACCTCCTACGAGCAGTACTTC. Protein sequence: CASSPTGGTSYEQYF.

The chain links TRBV30 to TRBJ2-2; 10 nucleotides match TRBD1. The V gene end was trimmed by 8 bases and the J gene end by 5 bases; junction bases not matched to a gene: 5. CDR1 is GTSNPN and CDR2 is SVGIG in the germline V gene (reference sequence). The CDR3 consists of 13 residues. DNA of the CDR3: TGTGCCGGCCGGACAGGGGGGACCGGGGAGCTGTTTTTT. Amino acid sequence: CAGRTGGTGELFF.

The chain joins TRBV25-1 to TRBJ1-5, with D possibly being TRBD1 (5 bases). Germline V CDR1 and CDR2: MGHDK, SYGVNS. V lost 4 bases and J lost 2, with 15 bases in between. This CDR3 spans 16 amino acids. CDR3 region: CASSAQDGGGNQPQHF. In DNA, the CDR3 is TGTGCCAGCAGTGCCCAAGACGGGGGAGGCAATCAGCCCCAGCATTTT.

Remarks on this clone: A junction boundary mismatches the germline segment, possibly from a read error. The CDR3 region is CASSRGHRQEAQYF. The CDR3 DNA sequence: TGCGCCAGCTCAAGGGGACACAGACAAGAGGCCCAGTACTTC. This chain connects TRBV10-2 to TRBJ2-5, with D maybe TRBD1 (6 bases). The germline gives CDR1 WSHSY, CDR2 SAAADI. The CDR3 has 14 amino acids.

The chain recombines TRBV18 with TRBJ2-1; D might be TRBD1 (5 bases). The germline V and J ends were trimmed by 6 bases and 0 bases, with 12 bases remaining between them. The CDR3 has 15 amino acids. CDR1 KGHSH and CDR2 LQKENI come from the germline V gene. CDR3 in amino acids: CASSPQGSSYNEQFF. CDR3 DNA: TGTGCCAGCTCCCCCCAGGGCAGCTCCTACAATGAGCAGTTCTTC.

V and J are TRBV6-1 and TRBJ2-7; D remains unclear. Deletions cut 4 bases from V and 0 bases from J, with 19 bases between. Germline CDR1 and CDR2: MNHNS and SASEGT. There are 17 residues in the CDR3. The CDR3 loop reads CASSVGDGGRSSYEQYF. CDR3 sequence (DNA): TGTGCCAGCAGTGTAGGAGACGGTGGAAGAAGCTCCTACGAGCAGTACTTC.

The CDR3 sequence is CASSLETGGLNEQFF. The CDR3 DNA sequence: TGTGCCAGCAGCTTGGAGACAGGGGGCCTAAATGAGCAGTTCTTC. The rearrangement links TRBV5-6 to TRBJ2-1, with 10 bases identical to TRBD1. Germline CDR1 SGHDT, CDR2 YYEEEE. The CDR3 is 15 amino acids. V gave up 0 bases and J gave up 7 bases; unmatched junction bases: 4.

Remarks on this clone: Within the sample, other DNA sequences also encode this same CDR3. This rearrangement joins TRBV6-5 to TRBJ2-5, with TRBD2 identical over 7 bases. The V gene end was trimmed by 2 bases and the J gene end by 4 bases; junction bases not matched to a gene: 4. This CDR3 is 14 amino acids long. CDR1 and CDR2 from the germline V gene are MNHEY and SVGAGI. The CDR3 coding sequence is TGTGCCAGCAGTTACAGTGGCGGGGGAGAGACCCAGTACTTC. It specifies CASSYSGGGETQYF.

The gene calls are TRBV3-1 (or the pseudogene TRBV3-2) and TRBJ1-4; TRBD1 aligns across 7 bases. Trimming cost V 6 bases and J 8 bases; bases outside gene matches: 12. The germline V gene encodes CDR1 LGHDT and CDR2 YNNKEL (reference sequence). The CDR3 totals 15 residues. The CDR3 loop is CASRTSGGYGEKLFF. The CDR3 bases are TGTGCCAGCAGGACCTCAGGGGGGTATGGGGAAAAACTGTTTTTT.

This clone was seen only once. Distinct nucleotide sequences in the sample also encode this CDR3. V usage is TRBV12-3 or TRBV12-4 and J usage is TRBJ1-2; 8 bases fit TRBD1. The length of the CDR3 is 11 residues. The V gene end was trimmed by 5 bases and the J gene end by 7 bases; junction bases not matched to a gene: 0. In DNA form, the CDR3 reads TGTGCCAGCAGTGACAGGGGTGGCTACACCTTC. It is translated as CASSDRGGYTF.

The chain is built from TRBV14 and TRBJ1-1; maybe TRBD1 (5 bases). Germline V gene lookup returns CDR1 SGHDN and CDR2 FVKESK. V lost 3 bases and J 1 base, leaving 9 bases between the germline ends. The CDR3 totals 14 residues. CDR3 DNA: TGTGCCAGCAGCCACCATCAGGGGAACACTGAAGCTTTCTTT. Translated, it gives CASSHHQGNTEAFF.

The rearrangement uses TRBV15 and TRBJ1-1; D is ambiguous. The CDR3 extends over 14 amino acids. Germline V gives CDR1 LNHNV, CDR2 YYDKDF (reference sequence). Trimming took off 3 bases at V and 7 bases at J, with 15 bases between the two ends. In DNA, the CDR3 is TGTGCCACCAGCAGGAGGGTAGGGCAGCATGAAGCTTTCTTT. Protein: CATSRRVGQHEAFF.

This chain links TRBV5-1 with TRBJ2-3; 9 bases agree with TRBD1. This CDR3 has 19 amino acids. Germline V lookup: CDR1 SGHRS, CDR2 YFSETQ. V lost 3 bases and J lost 3; bases outside the gene matches: 17. CDR3 amino acids: CASSSRAILGTGLTDTQYF. The CDR3 coding sequence is TGCGCCAGCAGCTCACGGGCCATACTCGGGACAGGGTTGACAGATACGCAGTATTTT.

This clone was observed a single time. This chain links TRBV19 with TRBJ2-4; possible D gene TRBD2, 7 bases. The V and J ends lost 7 bases and 8 bases respectively, with 15 bases between them. Germline V lookup: CDR1 LNHDA, CDR2 SQIVND (reference sequence). The CDR3 sequence is 13 residues long. The CDR3 DNA follows: TGTGCCAGTACGACAGGCGGGGGAGACATTCAGTACTTC. Encoded protein: CASTTGGGDIQYF.